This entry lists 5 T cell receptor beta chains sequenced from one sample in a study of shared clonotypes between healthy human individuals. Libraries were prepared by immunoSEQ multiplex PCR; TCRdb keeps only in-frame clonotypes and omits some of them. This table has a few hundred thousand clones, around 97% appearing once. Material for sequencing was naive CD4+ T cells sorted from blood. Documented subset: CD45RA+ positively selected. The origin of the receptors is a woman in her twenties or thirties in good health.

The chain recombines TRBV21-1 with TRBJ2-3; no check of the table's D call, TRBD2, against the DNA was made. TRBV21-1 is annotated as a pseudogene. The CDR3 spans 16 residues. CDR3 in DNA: TGTGCCAGCAGCAATCTTAGCGGGAGGGCACGAGATACGCAGTATTTT. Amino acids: CASSNLSGRARDTQYF.

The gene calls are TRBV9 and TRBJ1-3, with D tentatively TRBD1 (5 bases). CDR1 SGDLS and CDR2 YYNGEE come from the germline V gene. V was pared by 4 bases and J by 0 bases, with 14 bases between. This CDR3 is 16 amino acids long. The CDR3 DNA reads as TGTGCCAGCAGCACAGGACGGATGAGCTCTGGAAACACCATATATTTT. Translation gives CASSTGRMSSGNTIYF. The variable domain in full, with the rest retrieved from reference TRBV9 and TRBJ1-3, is DSGVTQTPKHLITATGQRVTLRCSPRSGDLSVYWYQQSLDQGLQFLIQYYNGEERAKGNILERFSAQQFPDLHSELNLSSLELGDSALYFCASSTGRMSSGNTIYFGEGSWLTVV.

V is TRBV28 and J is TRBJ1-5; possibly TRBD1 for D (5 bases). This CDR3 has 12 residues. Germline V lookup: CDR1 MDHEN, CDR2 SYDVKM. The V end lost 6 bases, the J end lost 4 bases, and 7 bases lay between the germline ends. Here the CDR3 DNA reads TGTGCCAGCAGACAGGTAAATCAGCCCCAGCATTTT. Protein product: CASRQVNQPQHF. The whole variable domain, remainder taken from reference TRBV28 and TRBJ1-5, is DVKVTQSSRYLVKRTGEKVFLECVQDMDHENMFWYRQDPGLGLRLIYFSYDVKMKEKGDIPEGYSVSREKKERFSLILESASTNQTSMYLCASRQVNQPQHFGDGTRLSIL.

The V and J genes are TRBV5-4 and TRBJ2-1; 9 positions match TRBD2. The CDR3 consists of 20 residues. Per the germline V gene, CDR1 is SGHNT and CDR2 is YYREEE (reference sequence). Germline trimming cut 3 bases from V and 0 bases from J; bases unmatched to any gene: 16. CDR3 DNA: TGTGCCAGCAGCTCCCTGGGGCGGCGGGAGGGCCCAGGCTCCTACAATGAGCAGTTCTTC. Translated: CASSSLGRREGPGSYNEQFF. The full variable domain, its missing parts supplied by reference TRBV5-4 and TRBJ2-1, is ETGVTQSPTHLIKTRGQQVTLRCSSQSGHNTVSWYQQALGQGPQFIFQYYREEENGRGNFPPRFSGLQFPNYSSELNVNALELDDSALYLCASSSLGRREGPGSYNEQFFGPGTRLTVL.

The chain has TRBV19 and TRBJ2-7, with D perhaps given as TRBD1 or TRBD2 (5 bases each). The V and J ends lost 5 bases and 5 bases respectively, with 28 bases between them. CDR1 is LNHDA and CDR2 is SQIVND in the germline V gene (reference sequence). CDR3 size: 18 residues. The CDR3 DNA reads TGTGCCAGTAGTCAAACCCCTTTTAGGACCTTCGGGGACCACGAGCAGTACTTC. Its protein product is CASSQTPFRTFGDHEQYF.